This TCR beta chain is from a study of PD-1 blockade in mismatch repair-deficient tumors (dated by TCRdb to between 2016 and 2019). Regarding the complete study: Between September 2013 and 2016, the trial enrolled approximately 86 consecutive patients with 12 types of mismatch repair-deficient cancer, all of whom had received prior treatment and were progressing. Tumor-associated T cell clones were tracked in the peripheral blood of patients responding to PD-1 blockade by deep sequencing of TCR CDR3 regions.

The library was generated by the immunoSEQ multiplex PCR assay. TCRdb limited this immuneACCESS table to in-frame rearrangements with V and J called. A share of clones is missing; checked studies link under half to unresolved V genes, and the rest is unexplained. The sample table holds 15,000 to 20,000 clones, of which 65% to 85% were seen once. Around 3% of the sample comes from the top ten. What the research found in general, with its limitations: Clones residing in the tumor, which were often undetectable in blood before treatment, expanded quickly after pembrolizumab and then contracted, generally before radiologic responses.

V and J are truncated by 6 bases and 6 bases respectively, leaving an intervening sequence of 24 bases. The germline V gene (reference sequence) supplies CDR1 SGHKS and CDR2 YYEKEE. From the cysteine up to the phenylalanine, the CDR3 has a length of 16 residues. Left in the record is the CDR3 DNA by itself, 48 bases read in frame from the first base. Comments on this clone: It lacks a known antigen. No per-base quality is available; no much larger clone lies one base away.

For each enrolled patient, mismatch repair deficiency was established using either polymerase chain reaction or immunohistochemistry. TCR sequencing was carried out for three patients who responded to pembrolizumab therapy. In the phase II trial, pembrolizumab PD-1 blockade was tested prospectively in advanced mismatch repair-deficient cancers, no matter which tissue of origin the cancers came from. Serial peripheral blood T cell samples were collected before and at multiple times after starting PD-1 blockade. Blood sampling time points were reported as weeks after the first dose of pembrolizumab. The sequences come from PBMCs, collected 4 weeks after starting pembrolizumab. This receptor was obtained from an adult with mismatch repair-deficient cancer. The chain is made from TRBV5-5 and TRBJ2-5; TRBD2 is a weak D gene call, 6 bases matching. The nucleotides read TGTGCCAGCAACCCCTGGGGAGTAACGGGCGGGAAGACCCAGTACTTC. This encodes CASNPWGVTGGKTQYF.